This passage covers 4 T cell receptor beta chains from one sample sequenced in a study of graft-versus-host responses after intestinal transplantation. Generated by immunoSEQ multiplex PCR, the TCRdb table keeps only in-frame clones and is missing some. The sample includes some 82,000 clones, around 86% of them seen just once. Antigens of these TCRs are unknown. The source was unstimulated CD8+ T cells sorted from spleen or lymph node cells, collected before transplant. These receptors originate from a human donor who was the organ donor for an intestinal transplant.

V is TRBV7-9 and J is TRBJ2-7; 7 positions agree with TRBD1. There are 15 residues in the CDR3. Germline V gene data show CDR1 as SEHNR and CDR2 as FQNEAQ (reference sequence). The J segment lost 2 bases and the V segment lost 4 bases, leaving 8 bases of the junction unmatched. The CDR3 DNA follows: TGTGCCAGCAGCTCCCGGACAGGAAGGGCCTACGAGCAGTACTTC. Its protein product is CASSSRTGRAYEQYF.

This clone was picked up one time. The chain links TRBV29-1 to TRBJ2-3; D might be TRBD1 (6 bases). Germline V gene lookup returns CDR1 SQVTM and CDR2 ANQGSEA. This CDR3 has 15 residues. Trimming left V 7 bases short and J 5 bases short, with 22 bases between. The CDR3 region is CSGVGAEMDRDTQYF. The CDR3 nucleotides are TGCAGCGGGGTCGGGGCGGAAATGGACAGAGATACGCAGTATTTT.

This clone turned up a few times. The chain uses TRBV9 and TRBJ1-2; 9 nucleotides match TRBD1. Germline assignment: CDR1 SGDLS and CDR2 YYNGEE. This CDR3 is built from 16 residues. V lost 3 bases to trimming and J lost 3 bases; unmatched junction nucleotides: 9. CDR3 sequence: CASSDQRTGEDYGYTF. The CDR3 bases are TGTGCCAGCAGCGACCAACGGACAGGGGAAGACTATGGCTACACCTTC.

This clone was observed once. The V gene is TRBV7-8, the J gene TRBJ1-4; a possible D gene is TRBD1 (5 bases). Germline lookup yields CDR1 SGHVS and CDR2 FQNEAQ. This CDR3 is built from 15 residues. V was cut by 5 bases and J by 4 bases, with 14 bases left in between. The CDR3 DNA is TGTGCCAGCAGCGACACGACAGAGCTTAATGAAAAACTGTTTTTT. It translates to CASSDTTELNEKLFF. Based on the CDR3 plus reference TRBV7-8 and TRBJ1-4, the full variable domain is GAGVSQSPRYKVAKRGQDVALRCDPISGHVSLFWYQQALGQGPEFLTYFQNEAQLDKSGLPSDRFFAERPEGSVSTLKIQRTQQEDSAVYLCASSDTTELNEKLFFGSGTQLSVL.